This T cell receptor (beta chain) was documented in a study of cytomegalovirus exposure and HLA in healthy donors. Trimming took off 0 bases at V and 6 bases at J, with 14 bases between the two ends. The CDR3 sequence is 14 residues long. Germline-derived CDR1 and CDR2 are GTSNPN and SVGIG (reference sequence). Details on this clone: Its antigen is unidentified.

The PCR was carried out with 60 Vbeta primers and 13 Jbeta primers. Sequencing was performed with immunoSEQ multiplex PCR; in TCRdb, only in-frame clones are kept and a portion is missing. The sample carries hundreds of thousands of clones, 80% to 90% recorded once. Study results and caveats: TCR beta sequences reportedly predicted most subjects' HLA-A and HLA-B alleles accurately. Equally common other TCR beta chains were less clonally expanded than HLA-associated ones, a later analysis found. A missense variant in DCLRE1C was later tied to TCR beta V- and J-gene trimming. Among CMV-associated TCR beta chains, most appeared HLA-restricted in a later analysis.

This TCR was sampled from a woman aged 18-29 years in good health and CMV-seronegative. The chain couples TRBV30 to TRBJ1-1; D gene ambiguous. The sequencing input was PBMCs. Here the CDR3 DNA reads TGTGCCTGGAGTGTATCACAGCTTGTCCCTGAAGCTTTCTTT. The encoded protein is CAWSVSQLVPEAFF.